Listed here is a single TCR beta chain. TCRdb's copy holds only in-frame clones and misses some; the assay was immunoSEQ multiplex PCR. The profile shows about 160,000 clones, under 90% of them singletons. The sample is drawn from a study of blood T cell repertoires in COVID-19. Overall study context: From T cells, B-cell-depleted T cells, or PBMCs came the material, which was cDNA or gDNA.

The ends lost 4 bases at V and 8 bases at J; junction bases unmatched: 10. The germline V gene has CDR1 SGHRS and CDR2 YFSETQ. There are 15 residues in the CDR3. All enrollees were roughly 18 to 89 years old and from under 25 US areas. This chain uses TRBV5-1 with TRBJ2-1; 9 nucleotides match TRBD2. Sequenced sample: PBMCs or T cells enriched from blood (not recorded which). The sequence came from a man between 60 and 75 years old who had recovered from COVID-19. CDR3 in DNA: TGCGCCAGCAGCCCCGATGCGGGAGGGTGGGATGAGCAGTTCTTC. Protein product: CASSPDAGGWDEQFF.